This T cell receptor (beta chain) was recovered during a study of technical replicates of blood from a few donors. V was cut by 8 bases and J by 4 bases, with 17 bases left in between. This CDR3 region has 13 residues. Germline V CDR1 and CDR2: SQVTM, ANQGSEA. The method was immunoSEQ multiplex PCR; TCRdb's version includes in-frame clones alone and lacks a portion of them. This table holds tens of thousands of clones, about 95% found once. The chain uses TRBV29-1 and TRBJ1-2, with a weak D call TRBD1 (6 bases). The receptor was isolated from a human donor in good health. Some clones in this sample may be carry-over from other donors' samples. The sample consisted of PBMCs. The CDR3 sequence is CSTVGGLGYGYTF. Here the CDR3 DNA reads TGCAGCACCGTCGGGGGGCTCGGCTATGGCTACACCTTC.